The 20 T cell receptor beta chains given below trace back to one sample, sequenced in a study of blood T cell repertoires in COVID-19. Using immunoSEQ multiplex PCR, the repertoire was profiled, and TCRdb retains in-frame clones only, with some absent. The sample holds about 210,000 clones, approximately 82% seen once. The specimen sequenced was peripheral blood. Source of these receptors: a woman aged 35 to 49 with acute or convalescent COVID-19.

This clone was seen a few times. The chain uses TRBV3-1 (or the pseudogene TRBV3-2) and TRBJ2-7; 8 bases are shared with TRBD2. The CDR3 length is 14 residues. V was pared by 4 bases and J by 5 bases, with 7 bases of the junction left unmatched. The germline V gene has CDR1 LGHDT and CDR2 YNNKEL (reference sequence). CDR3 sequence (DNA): TGTGCCAGCAGCCTTCTAAGCGGGAGCGACGAGCAGTACTTC. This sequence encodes CASSLLSGSDEQYF.

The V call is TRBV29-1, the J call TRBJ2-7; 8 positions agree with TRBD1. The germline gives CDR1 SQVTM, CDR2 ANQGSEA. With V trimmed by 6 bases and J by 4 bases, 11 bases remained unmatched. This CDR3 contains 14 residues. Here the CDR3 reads CSVARGQGAYEQYF. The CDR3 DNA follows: TGCAGCGTCGCGAGAGGGCAGGGGGCTTACGAGCAGTACTTC.

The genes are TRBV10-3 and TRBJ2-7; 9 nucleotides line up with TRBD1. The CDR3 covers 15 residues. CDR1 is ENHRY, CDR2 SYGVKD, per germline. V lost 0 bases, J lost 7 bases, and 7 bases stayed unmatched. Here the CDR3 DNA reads TGTGCCATCAGTGAGTCGGGACAGGGTTTAGAAGAGCAGTACTTC. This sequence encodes CAISESGQGLEEQYF.

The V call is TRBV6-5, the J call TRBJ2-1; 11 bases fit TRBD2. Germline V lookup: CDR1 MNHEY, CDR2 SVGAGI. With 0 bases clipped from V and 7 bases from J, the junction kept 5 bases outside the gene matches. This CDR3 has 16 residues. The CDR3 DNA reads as TGTGCCAGCAGTTACTCGGTAGCGGGGGGGAGAAATGAGCAGTTCTTC. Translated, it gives CASSYSVAGGRNEQFF.

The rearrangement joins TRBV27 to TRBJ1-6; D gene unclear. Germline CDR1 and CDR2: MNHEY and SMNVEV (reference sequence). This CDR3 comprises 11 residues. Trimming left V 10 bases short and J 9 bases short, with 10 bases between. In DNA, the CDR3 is TGTGCCACCCGGGAGTTTTCACCCCTCCACTTT. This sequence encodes CATREFSPLHF.

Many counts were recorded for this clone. The CDR3 DNA sequence: TGTGCCAGTAGTGCGGGACTAGCGGGATTCAATGAGCAGTTCTTC. Translating it yields CASSAGLAGFNEQFF. V usage is TRBV19 and J usage is TRBJ2-1, with TRBD2 matching over 13 bases. The CDR3 runs to 15 residues. Germline values: CDR1 LNHDA, CDR2 SQIVND (reference sequence). Germline trimming cut 5 bases from V and 6 bases from J; bases unmatched to any gene: 4. Based on the CDR3 plus reference TRBV19 and TRBJ2-1, the full variable domain is DGGITQSPKYLFRKEGQNVTLSCEQNLNHDAMYWYRQDPGQGLRLIYYSQIVNDFQKGDIAEGYSVSREKKESFPLTVTSAQKNPTAFYLCASSAGLAGFNEQFFGPGTRLTVL.

CDR3 region: CASSLSNSGVSYEQYF. As DNA, the CDR3 is TGCGCCAGCAGCTTGAGTAATAGCGGTGTGTCCTACGAGCAGTACTTC. The chain combines TRBV5-1 with TRBJ2-7; D possibly corresponds to TRBD2 (6 bases). The CDR3 has 16 amino acids. Trimming removed 1 base at V and 1 base at J, with 15 bases between. In germline, CDR1 is SGHRS, CDR2 YFSETQ.

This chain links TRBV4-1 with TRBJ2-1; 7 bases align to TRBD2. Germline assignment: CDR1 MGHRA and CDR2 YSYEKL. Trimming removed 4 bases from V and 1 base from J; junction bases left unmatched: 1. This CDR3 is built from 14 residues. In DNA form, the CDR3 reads TGCGCCAGCAGCCGTAGCGGGTCCTACAATGAGCAGTTCTTC. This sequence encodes CASSRSGSYNEQFF.

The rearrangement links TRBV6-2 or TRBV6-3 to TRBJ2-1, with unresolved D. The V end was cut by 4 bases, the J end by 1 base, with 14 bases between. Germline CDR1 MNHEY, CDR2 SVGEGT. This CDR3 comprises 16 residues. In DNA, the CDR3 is TGTGCCAGCAGTTCCGGCCTAGAGGCGTCCTACAATGAGCAGTTCTTC. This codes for CASSSGLEASYNEQFF.

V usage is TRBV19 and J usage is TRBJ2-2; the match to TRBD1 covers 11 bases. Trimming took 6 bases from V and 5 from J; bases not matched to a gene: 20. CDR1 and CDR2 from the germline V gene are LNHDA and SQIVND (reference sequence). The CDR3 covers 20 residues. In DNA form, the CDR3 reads TGTGCCAGTAGCCGACCAGGACAGGGGGCTATGAAAATTTTGACCGGGGAGCTGTTTTTT. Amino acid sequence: CASSRPGQGAMKILTGELFF.

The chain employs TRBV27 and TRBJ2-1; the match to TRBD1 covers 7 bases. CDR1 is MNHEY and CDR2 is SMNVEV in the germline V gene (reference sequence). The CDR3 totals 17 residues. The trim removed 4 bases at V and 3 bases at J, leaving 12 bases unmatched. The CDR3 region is CASSSYTSGQIYNEQFF. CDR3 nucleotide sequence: TGTGCCAGCAGTTCGTATACTTCGGGACAGATCTACAATGAGCAGTTCTTC.

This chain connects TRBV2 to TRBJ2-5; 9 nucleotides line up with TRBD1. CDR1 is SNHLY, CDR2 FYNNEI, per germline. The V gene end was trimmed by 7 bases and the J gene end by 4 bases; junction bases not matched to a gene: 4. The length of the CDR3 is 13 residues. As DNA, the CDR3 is TGTGCCAGCACCCGACAGGGGGGAGAGACCCAGTACTTC. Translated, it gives CASTRQGGETQYF.

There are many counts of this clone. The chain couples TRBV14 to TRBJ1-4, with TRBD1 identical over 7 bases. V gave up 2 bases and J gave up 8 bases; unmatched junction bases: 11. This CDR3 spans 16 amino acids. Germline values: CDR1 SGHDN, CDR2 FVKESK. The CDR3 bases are TGTGCCAGCAGCCAAAAGCTTTGGGACAGAGGCGAAAAACTGTTTTTT. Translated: CASSQKLWDRGEKLFF.

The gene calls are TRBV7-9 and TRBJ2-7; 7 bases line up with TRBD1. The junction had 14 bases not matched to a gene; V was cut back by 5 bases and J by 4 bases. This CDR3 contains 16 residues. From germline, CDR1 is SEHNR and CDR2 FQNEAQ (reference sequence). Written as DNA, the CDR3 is TGTGCCAGCAGCCCGAGTGGACAGGAACAACGTTACGAGCAGTACTTC. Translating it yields CASSPSGQEQRYEQYF.

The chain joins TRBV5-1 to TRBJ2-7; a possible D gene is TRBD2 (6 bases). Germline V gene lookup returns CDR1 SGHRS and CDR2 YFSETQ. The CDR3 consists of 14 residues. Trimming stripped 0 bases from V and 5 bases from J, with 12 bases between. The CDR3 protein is CASSLAREVNEQYF. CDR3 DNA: TGCGCCAGCAGCTTGGCGAGGGAGGTCAACGAGCAGTACTTC.

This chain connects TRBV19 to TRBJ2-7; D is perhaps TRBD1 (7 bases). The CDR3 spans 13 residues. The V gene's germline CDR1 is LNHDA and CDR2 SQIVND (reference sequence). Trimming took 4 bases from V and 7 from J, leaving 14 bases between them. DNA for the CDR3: TGTGCCAGTAGTACTACAGGGGCGGGGGAGCAGTACTTC. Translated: CASSTTGAGEQYF.

Here the CDR3 DNA reads TGTGCCAGCAGCTCCCTCCCCCTGGACAGGGGAAATCAGCCCCAGCATTTT. This encodes CASSSLPLDRGNQPQHF. The V gene is TRBV5-6, the J gene TRBJ1-5; 9 nucleotides agree with TRBD1. The CDR3 runs 17 residues. Trimming at V came to 3 bases and at J to 4 bases, leaving 11 bases not matched to a gene. CDR1 is SGHDT and CDR2 is YYEEEE in the germline V gene.

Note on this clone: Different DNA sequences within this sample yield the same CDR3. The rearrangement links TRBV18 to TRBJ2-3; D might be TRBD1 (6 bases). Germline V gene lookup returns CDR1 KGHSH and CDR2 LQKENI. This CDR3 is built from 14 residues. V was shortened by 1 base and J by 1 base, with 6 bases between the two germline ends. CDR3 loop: CASSPQGGTDTQYF. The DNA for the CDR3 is TGTGCCAGCTCACCACAGGGGGGCACAGATACGCAGTATTTT. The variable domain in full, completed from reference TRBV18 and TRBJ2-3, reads NAGVMQNPRHLVRRRGQEARLRCSPMKGHSHVYWYRQLPEEGLKFMVYLQKENIIDESGMPKERFSAEFPKEGPSILRIQQVVRGDSAAYFCASSPQGGTDTQYFGPGTRLTVL.

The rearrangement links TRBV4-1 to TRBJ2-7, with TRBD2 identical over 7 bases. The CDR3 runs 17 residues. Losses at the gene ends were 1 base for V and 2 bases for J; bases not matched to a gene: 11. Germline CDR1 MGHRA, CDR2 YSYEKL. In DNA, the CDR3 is TGCGCCAGCAGCCAAGGCCCGGGGGGTTTAGAGGCCTACGAGCAGTACTTC. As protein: CASSQGPGGLEAYEQYF.

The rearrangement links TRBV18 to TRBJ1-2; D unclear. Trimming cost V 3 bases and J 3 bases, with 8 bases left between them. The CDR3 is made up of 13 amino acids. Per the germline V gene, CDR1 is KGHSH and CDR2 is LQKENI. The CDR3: CASSPMEDYGYTF. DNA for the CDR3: TGTGCCAGCTCACCGATGGAGGACTATGGCTACACCTTC.